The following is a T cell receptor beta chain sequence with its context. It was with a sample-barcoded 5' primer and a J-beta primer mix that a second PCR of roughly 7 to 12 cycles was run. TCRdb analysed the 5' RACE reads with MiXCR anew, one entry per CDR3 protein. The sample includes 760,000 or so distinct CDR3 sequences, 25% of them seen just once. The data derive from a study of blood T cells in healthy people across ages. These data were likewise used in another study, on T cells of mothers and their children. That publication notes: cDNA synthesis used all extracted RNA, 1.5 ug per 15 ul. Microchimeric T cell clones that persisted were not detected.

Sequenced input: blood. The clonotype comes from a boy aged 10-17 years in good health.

The CDR3 region is CASSEGFVGPTDTQYF. DNA for the CDR3: TGTGCCAGCAGTGAAGGGTTCGTGGGGCCAACAGATACGCAGTATTTT. The chain couples TRBV6-1 to TRBJ2-3; TRBD1 might be the D (5 bases). V was pared by 1 base and J by 3 bases, with 14 bases between. This CDR3 contains 16 residues. Germline CDR1 and CDR2: MNHNS and SASEGT.